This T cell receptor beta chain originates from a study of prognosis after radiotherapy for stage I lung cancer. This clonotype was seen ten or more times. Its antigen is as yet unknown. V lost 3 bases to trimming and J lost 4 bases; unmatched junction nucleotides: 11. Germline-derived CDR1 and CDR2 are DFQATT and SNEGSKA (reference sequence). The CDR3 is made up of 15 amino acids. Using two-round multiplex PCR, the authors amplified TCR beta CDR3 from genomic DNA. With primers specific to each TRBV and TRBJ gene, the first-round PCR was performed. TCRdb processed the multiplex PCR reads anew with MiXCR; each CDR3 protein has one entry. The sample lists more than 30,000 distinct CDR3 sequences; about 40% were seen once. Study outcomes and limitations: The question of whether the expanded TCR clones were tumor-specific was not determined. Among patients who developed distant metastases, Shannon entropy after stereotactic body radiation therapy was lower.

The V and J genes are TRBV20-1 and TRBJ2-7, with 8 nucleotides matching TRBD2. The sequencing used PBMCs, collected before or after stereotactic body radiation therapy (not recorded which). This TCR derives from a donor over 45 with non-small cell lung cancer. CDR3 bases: TGCAGTGCTAGCGTGGGACGGGGGGGCATATACGAGCAGTACTTC. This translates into CSASVGRGGIYEQYF.